What follows are 23 T cell receptor beta chains derived from one specimen sequenced in a study of CD8 T cells in Susac syndrome (dated by TCRdb to between 2017 and 2020). The library was obtained by the immunoSEQ multiplex PCR assay. RNA was extracted using the RNeasy kit, and about 0.45 to 1 ug of the RNA was reverse transcribed with random hexamers. TCRdb applied fastp at Q25 and MiXCR to the public reads, then kept only in-frame beta chains. CDR3 protein sequences are deduplicated, and each keeps its most common genes and DNA. This sample has some 120,000 distinct CDR3 sequences in its table, and 90% to 95% of those were observed once. The top ten constitute 0.09% to 0.15% of the sample. Sequenced material: CD4+ T cells from PBMCs. These receptors came from a human donor in good health.

The chain has TRBV28 and TRBJ1-1; the D is unclear. V lost 4 bases, J lost 0 bases, and 15 bases lay in between. Germline CDR1 and CDR2: MDHEN and SYDVKM. The CDR3 consists of 16 residues. CDR3 loop: CASSSPPGVMNTEAFF. DNA of the CDR3: TGTGCCAGCAGTTCCCCTCCTGGGGTGATGAACACTGAAGCTTTCTTT.

The J gene is TRBJ2-7, the V gene TRBV12-3 or TRBV12-4; TRBD2 agrees at 8 bases. CDR3 length: 15 amino acids. The trim removed 5 bases at V and 7 bases at J, leaving 13 bases unmatched. The CDR3: CASSPRTSKGGEQYF. CDR3 bases: TGTGCCAGCAGTCCGAGGACTAGCAAGGGTGGAGAGCAGTACTTC.

This clonotype was recorded a few times. V and J are TRBV7-2 and TRBJ2-7; no firm D call. Germline V gives CDR1 SGHTA, CDR2 FQGNSA. V was shortened by 2 bases and J by 3 bases, with 5 bases between the two germline ends. The CDR3 extends over 12 amino acids. As DNA, the CDR3 is TGTGCCAGCAGCTTATCAATCTACGAGCAGTACTTC. This sequence encodes CASSLSIYEQYF.

V gene TRBV2 combines with J gene TRBJ1-2, with a weak D call TRBD1 (5 bases). The CDR3 runs 14 residues. CDR1 is SNHLY, CDR2 FYNNEI, per germline. V was trimmed by 7 bases and J by 2 bases, leaving 14 bases between them. The chain's CDR3 is CASNMGRRNYGYTF. CDR3 DNA sequence: TGTGCCAGCAATATGGGACGCCGGAACTATGGCTACACCTTC.

V usage is TRBV7-9 and J usage is TRBJ1-5; D is undetermined. V gave up 6 bases and J gave up 0 bases, with 9 bases separating them. The CDR3 is made up of 14 amino acids. Germline V gene sequence: CDR1 SEHNR, CDR2 FQNEAQ (reference sequence). The chain's CDR3 is CASSLTGSNQPQHF. The CDR3 DNA follows: TGTGCCAGCAGTTTGACGGGTAGCAATCAGCCCCAGCATTTT.

This rearrangement joins TRBV19 to TRBJ2-1; tentative D call: TRBD2 (6 bases). CDR3 length: 17 amino acids. Germline CDR1 and CDR2: LNHDA and SQIVND (reference sequence). With 1 base removed from V and 1 base from J, the gap between germline ends came to 14 bases. CDR3 sequence: CASSIGGAGSSYNEQFF. DNA of the CDR3: TGTGCCAGTAGTATAGGCGGCGCCGGGAGTTCCTACAATGAGCAGTTCTTC.

This chain links TRBV7-9 with TRBJ2-6, with 8 bases matching TRBD1. The ends lost 6 bases at V and 0 bases at J; junction bases unmatched: 10. The CDR3 length is 18 residues. CDR1 is SEHNR, CDR2 FQNEAQ, per germline (reference sequence). CDR3 region: CASSWGQEAVSGANVLTF. Written as DNA, the CDR3 is TGTGCCAGCAGTTGGGGACAGGAGGCCGTCTCTGGGGCCAACGTCCTGACTTTC.

This clonotype was detected only once. The chain uses TRBV5-1 and TRBJ2-2, with D possibly being TRBD1 or TRBD2 (5 bases each). CDR3 length equals 15 residues. Germline V gene lookup returns CDR1 SGHRS and CDR2 YFSETQ. V was clipped by 3 bases and J by 6 bases, with 15 bases between them. The DNA of the CDR3 is TGCGCCAGCAGCTGGGACCCTAAGCTGTCCGGGGAGCTGTTTTTT. Its protein product is CASSWDPKLSGELFF. The variable domain in full, with the rest retrieved from reference TRBV5-1 and TRBJ2-2, is KAGVTQTPRYLIKTRGQQVTLSCSPISGHRSVSWYQQTPGQGLQFLFEYFSETQRNKGNFPGRFSGRQFSNSRSEMNVSTLELGDSALYLCASSWDPKLSGELFFGEGSRLTVL.

The V gene is TRBV29-1, the J gene TRBJ1-2; weak D call: TRBD1 (5 bases). The V end lost 4 bases, the J end lost 3 bases, and 9 bases lay between the germline ends. Germline CDR1 and CDR2: SQVTM and ANQGSEA. CDR3 length: 12 residues. The CDR3 DNA is TGCAGCGTTGCCCAGGGCGACTATGGCTACACCTTC. It encodes CSVAQGDYGYTF.

The chain links TRBV15 to TRBJ2-1; a weak D match, TRBD2 (7 bases). This CDR3 spans 17 amino acids. V gave up 3 bases and J gave up 4 bases, with 19 bases separating them. In germline, CDR1 is LNHNV, CDR2 YYDKDF (reference sequence). The CDR3 spells CATSSGPFAGAYNEQFF. The CDR3, as DNA: TGTGCCACCAGCAGCGGGCCTTTTGCGGGGGCGTACAATGAGCAGTTCTTC.

The rearrangement uses TRBV9 and TRBJ2-3; D is ambiguous. V dropped 0 bases and J dropped 4 bases, with 9 bases sitting between them. Germline V gene sequence: CDR1 SGDLS, CDR2 YYNGEE. The CDR3 consists of 14 residues. This CDR3 reads CASSVGVRADTQYF. The CDR3 DNA is TGTGCCAGCAGCGTAGGGGTTAGAGCAGATACGCAGTATTTT.

The gene calls are TRBV2 and TRBJ1-5; tentative D call: TRBD1 (6 bases). CDR1 and CDR2 from the germline V gene are SNHLY and FYNNEI. This CDR3 contains 14 residues. V lost 7 bases, J lost 4 bases, and 14 bases lay in between. CDR3 sequence reads: CASTGDTLNQPQHF. CDR3 bases: TGTGCCAGCACTGGGGACACTTTGAATCAGCCCCAGCATTTT.

V and J are TRBV20-1 and TRBJ2-7, with no clear D. The germline V gene has CDR1 DFQATT and CDR2 SNEGSKA (reference sequence). The CDR3 length is 11 residues. Trimming shortened V by 3 bases and J by 6 bases, and 9 bases separated the two germline ends. CDR3 nucleotide sequence: TGCAGTGCTAGTTGGGTTGGCGAGCAGTACTTC. It translates to CSASWVGEQYF.

This clonotype is a singleton in its sample. The chain has TRBV18 and TRBJ2-7, with no clear D. Germline CDR1 KGHSH, CDR2 LQKENI. CDR3 length: 12 residues. V was shortened by 3 bases and J by 6 bases, with 9 bases between the two germline ends. For the CDR3, the DNA is TGTGCCAGCTCACCGTATCTCGGCGAGCAGTACTTC. Translated: CASSPYLGEQYF.

The chain is built from TRBV3-1 and TRBJ1-1; 7 bases map to TRBD1. The CDR3 consists of 14 residues. Germline assignment: CDR1 LGHDT and CDR2 YNNKEL (reference sequence). The junction had 5 bases not matched to a gene; V was cut back by 3 bases and J by 4 bases. CDR3 nucleotides: TGTGCCAGCAGCCACACGACAGGGAGCACTGAAGCTTTCTTT. The encoded protein is CASSHTTGSTEAFF.

This chain links TRBV7-2 with TRBJ1-5, with 7 bases lining up with TRBD1. V shed 5 bases and J 2 bases; nucleotides not matched to a gene: 3. Per the germline V gene, CDR1 is SGHTA and CDR2 is FQGNSA. The CDR3 extends over 14 amino acids. This chain's CDR3 is CASSATGRNQPQHF. CDR3 nucleotide sequence: TGTGCCAGCAGCGCGACAGGGCGCAATCAGCCCCAGCATTTT. The full variable domain, completed using reference TRBV7-2 and TRBJ1-5, is GAGVSQSPSNKVTEKGKDVELRCDPISGHTALYWYRQSLGQGLEFLIYFQGNSAPDKSGLPSDRFSAERTGGSVSTLTIQRTQQEDSAVYLCASSATGRNQPQHFGDGTRLSIL.

This chain uses TRBV13 with TRBJ2-3; D not certain. Germline V gene lookup returns CDR1 PRHDT and CDR2 FYEKMQ (reference sequence). V lost 4 bases, J lost 4 bases, and 18 bases lay in between. The CDR3 spans 16 residues. The CDR3, as DNA: TGTGCCAGCAGCTCCTACAACGCCCCGAGGCCAGATACGCAGTATTTT. Translating it yields CASSSYNAPRPDTQYF. The full variable domain, with the rest looked up from reference TRBV13 and TRBJ2-3, is AAGVIQSPRHLIKEKRETATLKCYPIPRHDTVYWYQQGPGQDPQFLISFYEKMQSDKGSIPDRFSAQQFSDYHSELNMSSLELGDSALYFCASSSYNAPRPDTQYFGPGTRLTVL.

The chain combines TRBV7-6 with TRBJ1-2; possibly TRBD1 for D (6 bases). Per germline, CDR1 SGHVS and CDR2 FNYEAQ. V lost 5 bases and J lost 7, with 14 bases in between. CDR3 length: 13 amino acids. CDR3 nucleotides: TGTGCCAGCAGCCTCGACAGGCGTGGTGGCTACACCTTC. As protein: CASSLDRRGGYTF.

The rearrangement links TRBV3-1 to TRBJ1-2; 10 bases fit TRBD1. Germline V gene sequence: CDR1 LGHDT, CDR2 YNNKEL (reference sequence). This CDR3 region has 15 residues. The V gene end was trimmed by 4 bases and the J gene end by 6 bases; junction bases not matched to a gene: 8. The CDR3 protein is CASSLLRTGGNGYTF. CDR3 sequence (DNA): TGTGCCAGCAGCCTTCTCCGGACAGGGGGTAATGGCTACACCTTC.

The chain carries TRBV5-6 and TRBJ2-5; D is perhaps TRBD1 or TRBD2 (6 bases each). This CDR3 is built from 11 residues. Germline-derived CDR1 and CDR2 are SGHDT and YYEEEE. Between the trimmed V and J ends, which lost 4 bases and 13 bases, there was a span of 14 bases. CDR3 loop: CASSLGGRGYF. The CDR3 region has the DNA TGTGCCAGCAGCCTCGGGGGCCGAGGGTACTTC.

V usage is TRBV7-2 and J usage is TRBJ1-5, with D hard to call. Germline lookup yields CDR1 SGHTA and CDR2 FQGNSA. V lost 1 base and J 7 bases, leaving 8 bases between the germline ends. There are 13 residues in the CDR3. CDR3 DNA sequence: TGTGCCAGCAGCTTAGGAGTGGAGCAGCCCCAGCATTTT. Amino acids: CASSLGVEQPQHF.

This clonotype was recorded once. V usage is TRBV3-1 and J usage is TRBJ2-4; 8 positions match TRBD1. V was pared by 5 bases and J by 8 bases, with 11 bases of the junction left unmatched. CDR1 LGHDT and CDR2 YNNKEL come from the germline V gene (reference sequence). This CDR3 has 15 residues. Written as DNA, the CDR3 is TGTGCCAGCAGCAGTTCCGGGACAGGAGGTGACATTCAGTACTTC. Translated: CASSSSGTGGDIQYF. The complete variable domain, with remaining parts taken from reference TRBV3-1 and TRBJ2-4, reads DTAVSQTPKYLVTQMGNDKSIKCEQNLGHDTMYWYKQDSKKFLKIMFSYNNKELIINETVPNRFSPKSPDKAHLNLHINSLELGDSAVYFCASSSSGTGGDIQYFGAGTRLSVL.

The genes are TRBV20-1 and TRBJ1-2; 10 bases line up with TRBD1. In germline, CDR1 is DFQATT, CDR2 SNEGSKA (reference sequence). The CDR3 loop spans 15 amino acids. The J segment lost 8 bases and the V segment lost 3 bases, leaving 12 bases of the junction unmatched. The DNA of the CDR3 is TGCAGTGCTAGGATAAGGGACAGGGGCTTGTACGGCTACACCTTC. Its translation: CSARIRDRGLYGYTF.